The clone carrying this TCR beta chain was recorded a few times. What it binds is unknown. The sample comes from a study of shared clonotypes between healthy human individuals. None of the donors, who were healthy HIV-negative adults, had recently had acute infections or vaccinations. V was cut by 2 bases and J by 4 bases, with 10 bases left in between. The CDR3 is 14 residues long. Looked up from germline, CDR1 is MNHNS and CDR2 is SASEGT. Study outcomes and limitations: Researchers found naive subsets generally carried larger estimated richness than memory subsets.

Data came from immunoSEQ multiplex PCR; TCRdb stores just in-frame clones and leaves some out. This table has under 1,100,000 clones, around 76% appearing once. Material: memory CD4+ T cells sorted from blood. The subset is: CD45RA-negative fraction. This receptor was identified in a man aged 18 to 35 in good health. V and J are TRBV6-1 and TRBJ2-3; D could derive from TRBD1 or TRBD2 (6 bases each). The CDR3 DNA reads TGTGCCAGCAGTGAATGGGGGGCCCCAGATACGCAGTATTTT. This gives the protein CASSEWGAPDTQYF.